This T cell receptor beta chain appears in the sequencing data of a study of shared clonotypes between healthy human individuals. Produced via immunoSEQ multiplex PCR; TCRdb's table is partial and in-frame only. Of some 690,000 clones listed, 90% are singletons. Germline assignment: CDR1 MNHEY and CDR2 SMNVEV (reference sequence). The CDR3 contains 15 residues. The trim removed 6 bases at V and 3 bases at J, leaving 8 bases unmatched. Findings and caveats of the study: Naive subsets usually exceeded memory subsets in estimated richness. Some clonotypes were shared by all four sorted-subset donors, while others were not shared. The non-shared ones had lower generation probabilities than the shared ones.

Details on this clone: What it binds is not known.

Sequencing was done on a sample of memory CD8+ T cells from PBMCs. Subset noted: CD45RO+ cells pooled with CCR7-negative TemRA cells. This clonotype was sampled from a man aged 18 to 35 in good health. Some clones in this sample may be carry-over from other donors' samples. The genes are TRBV27 and TRBJ1-1; the match to TRBD1 covers 9 bases. CDR3 nucleotide sequence: TGTGCCAGCAGCTGGACAGGGGCGTCACACACTGAAGCTTTCTTT. As protein: CASSWTGASHTEAFF.